Below, 12 T cell receptor beta chains from the same sample are listed, as sequenced in a study of identical twins. Via MiXCR, TCRdb re-called the 5' RACE reads, giving one row per CDR3 protein. The sample includes a few hundred thousand distinct CDR3 sequences, over 9.5% seen only once; the top ten take 8% to 10%. Sequencing was performed on memory T cells sorted from blood. Receptors were obtained from a man aged 50 to 59 in good health.

This clonotype has a count of ten or more. The rearrangement uses TRBV20-1 and TRBJ2-4, with a weak D call TRBD2 (6 bases). Trimming shortened V by 8 bases and J by 0 bases, and 17 bases separated the two germline ends. The CDR3 runs to 15 residues. CDR1 is DFQATT and CDR2 is SNEGSKA in the germline V gene (reference sequence). The CDR3 bases are TGCAGTACCACCAGCGGACTACTAGCCAAAAACATTCAGTACTTC. This encodes CSTTSGLLAKNIQYF.

The CDR3 coding sequence is TGTGCCAGCAGTCCAGGAATGGCGGCCATCGGGCCCCAGCATTTT. Translating it yields CASSPGMAAIGPQHF. The rearrangement uses TRBV28 and TRBJ1-5; D is unclear. Trimming took 5 bases from V and 9 from J, leaving 20 bases between them. This CDR3 has 15 residues. CDR1 and CDR2 from the germline V gene are MDHEN and SYDVKM.

This clonotype showed up many times. This chain links TRBV2 with TRBJ2-3; unclear D gene. Trimming took 0 bases from V and 2 from J, leaving 9 bases between them. Germline CDR1 SNHLY, CDR2 FYNNEI. The CDR3 contains 15 residues. CDR3 amino acids: CASSEAGYSTDTQYF. The CDR3 DNA sequence: TGTGCCAGCAGTGAAGCGGGCTACTCCACAGATACGCAGTATTTT.

This clonotype showed up many times. The chain joins TRBV7-6 to TRBJ2-1, with TRBD2 matching 10 bases. CDR3 length equals 17 residues. V dropped 2 bases and J dropped 5; count of bases not matched to a gene: 9. The germline CDR1 and CDR2 sequences are SGHVS and FNYEAQ. The CDR3 DNA follows: TGTGCCAGCAGCTTAAATCTACTAGCGGGGTCCCACAATGAGCAGTTCTTC. Protein product: CASSLNLLAGSHNEQFF.

The genes are TRBV12-3 or TRBV12-4 and TRBJ2-3; D uncertain. Trimming removed 5 bases at V and 0 bases at J, with 15 bases between. This CDR3 comprises 16 residues. The CDR3 coding sequence is TGTGCCAGCAGTCCCGGTTCTGCTTACAGCACAGATACGCAGTATTTT. This sequence encodes CASSPGSAYSTDTQYF.

The chain uses TRBV7-8 and TRBJ1-6, with unresolved D. V lost 1 base and J lost 9, with 13 bases in between. This CDR3 region has 15 residues. Germline assignment: CDR1 SGHVS and CDR2 FQNEAQ. CDR3 protein: CASSLGWEGSSPLHF. The CDR3 DNA reads TGTGCCAGCAGCTTAGGGTGGGAAGGAAGTTCACCCCTCCACTTT.

The sample holds many counts of this clonotype. This chain connects TRBV15 to TRBJ1-1; D unclear. The CDR3 sequence is 12 residues long. Trimming removed 0 bases from V and 7 bases from J, with 6 bases in between. Germline CDR1 is LNHNV and CDR2 is YYDKDF (reference sequence). The CDR3 nucleotides read TGTGCCACCAGCAGAGAGTCAATTGAAGCTTTCTTT. Residues: CATSRESIEAFF.

Many counts were recorded for this clonotype. This rearrangement joins TRBV7-8 to TRBJ1-2, with D possibly TRBD1 on 6 matching bases. Germline-derived CDR1 and CDR2 are SGHVS and FQNEAQ. Trimming removed 4 bases at V and 4 bases at J, with 16 bases between. The CDR3 runs to 15 residues. CDR3 region: CASSSSRDTVYGYTF. In nucleotides, the CDR3 is TGTGCCAGCAGCTCGAGCCGGGACACCGTCTATGGCTACACCTTC.

This clonotype has a handful of counts. V is TRBV5-4 and J is TRBJ1-1, with D maybe TRBD1 (5 bases). Germline V gene data show CDR1 as SGHNT and CDR2 as YYREEE (reference sequence). V was shortened by 4 bases and J by 6 bases, with 22 bases between the two germline ends. The CDR3 has 16 residues. The CDR3 region is CASSHLVARGKAEAFF. The CDR3, as DNA: TGTGCCAGCAGCCATCTAGTTGCTAGGGGAAAGGCTGAAGCTTTCTTT.

This clonotype appeared many times. This chain links TRBV6-1 with TRBJ1-5; tentatively, D is TRBD1 (5 bases). This CDR3 is 15 amino acids long. CDR1 MNHNS and CDR2 SASEGT come from the germline V gene. The V end was cut by 2 bases, the J end by 1 base, with 9 bases between. CDR3 coding DNA: TGTGCCAGCAGTGAACTTAGGGGAAGCAATCAGCCCCAGCATTTT. The encoded protein is CASSELRGSNQPQHF.

The table lists this clonotype with many counts. This rearrangement joins TRBV28 to TRBJ2-4; 11 positions match TRBD2. Trimming cost V 6 bases and J 7 bases; bases outside gene matches: 5. This CDR3 contains 14 residues. Germline CDR1 is MDHEN and CDR2 is SYDVKM. The CDR3 coding sequence is TGTGCCAGCAGGGTAGCGGGGGGGAATAACATTCAGTACTTC. It translates to CASRVAGGNNIQYF.

This clonotype was recorded many times. Sequence at one end of the junction differs from germline and may be a read error. This chain's CDR3 is CASSEWEKGPNF. CDR3 bases: TGTGCCAGCAGTGAATGGGAGAAGGGGCCAAATTTT. The chain is built from TRBV25-1 and TRBJ2-3, with D perhaps given as TRBD1 or TRBD2 (5 bases each). The CDR3 covers 12 residues. The germline gives CDR1 MGHDK, CDR2 SYGVNS.